These 2 T cell receptor beta chains were all obtained from the same sample, sequenced in a study of T cell responses to AZD1222 COVID-19 vaccine. The assay was immunoSEQ multiplex PCR, and TCRdb's table has in-frame clones only and misses some. Here the sample spans 100,000 to 150,000 clones, just over 90% being singletons. The source material was peripheral blood, sampled 28 days after the second AZD1222 dose. Receptors were obtained from an adult who received the AZD1222 COVID-19 vaccine.

The V call is TRBV28, the J call TRBJ1-4, with 8 bases lining up with TRBD1. Per germline, CDR1 MDHEN and CDR2 SYDVKM. The CDR3 loop spans 15 amino acids. V shed 2 bases and J 7 bases; nucleotides not matched to a gene: 6. CDR3 amino acids: CASSLGRGQGEKLFF. The CDR3 DNA reads as TGTGCCAGCAGTTTAGGCAGGGGGCAGGGTGAAAAACTGTTTTTT.

V and J are TRBV29-1 and TRBJ2-7; 9 bases map to TRBD1. The CDR3 contains 14 residues. CDR1 is SQVTM and CDR2 is ANQGSEA in the germline V gene. V shed 7 bases and J 3 bases; nucleotides not matched to a gene: 10. This chain's CDR3 is CSAKWGQGGYEQYF. The DNA for the CDR3 is TGCAGCGCTAAATGGGGACAGGGCGGCTACGAGCAGTACTTC.